What follows describes a single T cell receptor beta chain. Its cognate antigen is unknown. This record comes from a study of cytomegalovirus exposure and HLA in healthy donors. Germline V gene data show CDR1 as SGHRS and CDR2 as YFSETQ. The CDR3 contains 15 residues. Trimming left V 4 bases short and J 3 bases short, with 15 bases between. Healthy bone marrow donors supplied every sample. Sampled while nominally healthy, donors likely had unrecorded immune exposures. Regarding the study as a whole: Several of the most significant clusters were apparently associated with common viral pathogens in a later analysis. Near-uniform donor sequencing depth was presumed by presence/absence analyses.

In the PCR, 60 Vbeta and 13 Jbeta primers were used. Libraries were prepared by immunoSEQ multiplex PCR; TCRdb keeps only in-frame clonotypes and omits some of them. The table includes around 220,000 clones, approximately 80% detected once. The sequence was obtained from a girl aged 2 to 10 in good health and CMV-seronegative. Sequenced input: PBMCs. The rearrangement uses TRBV5-1 and TRBJ2-3; TRBD2 might be the D (6 bases). Written as DNA, the CDR3 is TGCGCCAGCAGCCTCGCCGGGACTGGAACAGATACGCAGTATTTT. Protein: CASSLAGTGTDTQYF. The variable domain in full, completed from reference TRBV5-1 and TRBJ2-3, reads KAGVTQTPRYLIKTRGQQVTLSCSPISGHRSVSWYQQTPGQGLQFLFEYFSETQRNKGNFPGRFSGRQFSNSRSEMNVSTLELGDSALYLCASSLAGTGTDTQYFGPGTRLTVL.